Listed below are T cell receptor beta chains from one sample, sequenced in a study of prognosis after radiotherapy for stage I lung cancer. TCRdb ran MiXCR on the multiplex PCR reads and lists one entry per CDR3 protein. In the table there are some 17,000 distinct CDR3 sequences, 25% to 35% of which are singletons. Source: PBMCs, taken before or after stereotactic body radiation therapy (not recorded which). Receptors originate from a donor over 45 with non-small cell lung cancer. Both conserved end residues are part of each CDR3. Fields, in order: J gene, clone size, D gene, V gene, CDR3 protein, CDR3 DNA. The D gene is left open where the match is weak. The size field is filled for only some rows; it gives once, few, many or a size class.

TRBJ1-6,medium-sized,.,TRBV28,CASRPQRVDSPLHF,TGTGCCAGCAGGCCTCAGCGAGTGGATTCACCCCTCCACTTT
TRBJ2-3,.,.,TRBV24-1,CATSETSGRGTATQYF,TGTGCCACCAGTGAGACCAGCGGGCGAGGCACAGCTACGCAGTATTTT
TRBJ2-3,many,.,TRBV19,CAEVPTKTTDTQYF,TGTGCCGAAGTACCCACTAAAACCACAGATACGCAGTATTTT
TRBJ1-2,many,.,TRBV10-3,CAISERGADYGYTF,TGTGCCATCAGTGAAAGGGGGGCCGACTATGGCTACACCTTC
TRBJ2-3,many,TRBD1,TRBV20-1,CSAATPGTDTDTQYF,TGCAGTGCCGCAACCCCCGGGACAGACACAGATACGCAGTATTTT
TRBJ2-7,many,.,TRBV3-1,CASSPRGPPFGTEQYF,TGTGCCAGCAGCCCCAGGGGCCCCCCTTTTGGGACCGAGCAGTACTTC
TRBJ2-7,.,TRBD1,TRBV27,CASGTGTGIEQYF,TGTGCCAGCGGGACCGGGACAGGGATCGAGCAGTACTTC
TRBJ2-2,many,.,TRBV7-6,CASSPPPVNTGELFF,TGTGCCAGCAGCCCGCCGCCCGTAAACACCGGGGAGCTGTTTTTT
TRBJ2-2,medium-sized,.,TRBV28,CAGKRQGGTGELFF,TGTGCCGGCAAACGACAGGGAGGAACCGGGGAGCTGTTTTTT
TRBJ1-2,many,.,TRBV7-2,CASSTPSDYGYTF,TGTGCCAGCAGCACCCCTTCCGACTATGGCTACACCTTC
TRBJ2-1,many,TRBD2,TRBV4-1,CASSRTSGSYNEQFF,TGCGCCAGCAGCCGTACTAGCGGTTCCTACAATGAGCAGTTCTTC
TRBJ2-1,many,TRBD2,TRBV7-9,CASSPRGNSYNEQFF,TGTGCCAGCAGTCCGCGGGGGAACTCCTACAATGAGCAGTTCTTC
TRBJ2-5,medium-sized,TRBD1,TRBV6-4,CASRLHRGRGETQYF,TGTGCCAGCAGACTACACAGGGGGCGAGGGGAGACCCAGTACTTC
TRBJ2-7,many,.,TRBV10-3,CAISEQRVGYEQYF,TGTGCCATCAGTGAGCAGAGGGTTGGCTACGAGCAGTACTTC
TRBJ2-2,many,.,TRBV7-2,CASSLVEARLGFGAGELFF,TGTGCCAGCAGCTTAGTAGAGGCGAGACTAGGATTTGGCGCCGGGGAGCTGTTTTTT
TRBJ1-1,many,.,TRBV6-1,CASRGRGGTEAFF,TGTGCCAGCAGAGGGCGGGGGGGAACCGAAGCTTTCTTT
TRBJ2-1,medium-sized,TRBD2,TRBV20-1,CSAHPAGDYNEQFF,TGCAGTGCTCATCCCGCGGGAGACTACAATGAGCAGTTCTTC
TRBJ2-4,many,TRBD2,TRBV19,CASSPRTSGTATKNIQYF,TGTGCCAGTAGTCCCCGGACTAGCGGGACCGCCACCAAAAACATTCAGTACTTC
TRBJ2-7,many,.,TRBV2,CASSDVGYEQYF,TGTGCCAGCAGTGACGTCGGCTACGAGCAGTACTTC
TRBJ1-5,many,.,TRBV20-1,CSARAGNQPQHF,TGCAGTGCTAGAGCCGGCAACCAGCCCCAGCATTTT
TRBJ1-2,.,TRBD1,TRBV4-1,CVSSQGSTGGPSGYTF,TGCGTCAGCAGCCAAGGTTCGACAGGGGGCCCGAGTGGCTACACCTTC
TRBJ1-2,.,TRBD1,TRBV30,CASSRDSPYGYTF,TGTGCCTCATCGAGGGACAGTCCCTATGGCTACACCTTC
TRBJ2-3,many,TRBD2,TRBV6-1,CASTRHPTSGRALDTQYF,TGTGCCAGCACACGACACCCTACTAGCGGGAGGGCTTTAGATACGCAGTATTTT
TRBJ2-1,.,.,TRBV5-4,CASSWGAPGGSSEQFF,TGTGCCAGCAGCTGGGGGGCTCCGGGAGGCAGTTCTGAGCAGTTCTTC
TRBJ2-7,.,.,TRBV20-1,CSARRLAIGFTTYEQYF,TGTAGTGCTAGGAGACTCGCAATTGGATTTACCACCTACGAGCAGTACTTC
TRBJ2-7,many,.,TRBV28,CASTAPRGTSYEQYF,TGTGCCAGCACCGCACCCCGCGGGACTTCCTACGAGCAGTACTTC
TRBJ1-6,many,TRBD1,TRBV2,CASSRDRGGSPLHF,TGTGCCAGCAGTCGGGACAGGGGGGGTTCACCCCTCCACTTT
TRBJ1-5,many,.,TRBV6-1,CASSQGAGPAQPQHF,TGTGCCAGCAGCCAAGGGGCTGGGCCGGCTCAGCCCCAGCATTTT
TRBJ2-5,many,TRBD1,TRBV18,CASSPGQGNQETQYF,TGTGCCAGCTCACCGGGACAGGGAAATCAAGAGACCCAGTACTTC
TRBJ1-2,many,.,TRBV28,CASSLRGNYGYTF,TGTGCCAGCAGTTTGAGGGGAAACTATGGCTACACCTTC
TRBJ2-3,many,.,TRBV12-5,CASGTTGLVQYF,TGTGCTAGTGGTACTACAGGCCTAGTGCAGTATTTT
TRBJ1-4,many,.,TRBV5-1,CASSLNANRNEKLFF,TGCGCCAGCAGCTTGAACGCTAATCGGAATGAAAAACTGTTTTTT
TRBJ1-6,many,TRBD1,TRBV5-4,CASRHAGQGANSPLHF,TGTGCCAGCAGACATGCAGGACAGGGGGCGAATTCACCCCTCCACTTT
TRBJ2-1,many,TRBD1,TRBV7-2,CASSRKQGSSYNEQFF,TGTGCCAGCAGCCGAAAACAGGGGAGCTCCTACAATGAGCAGTTCTTC
TRBJ2-7,medium-sized,.,TRBV28,CASRQGTYEQYF,TGTGCCAGCAGGCAGGGGACCTACGAGCAGTACTTC
TRBJ2-7,.,.,TRBV27,CASSATLHYEQYF,TGTGCCAGCAGTGCGACACTCCACTACGAGCAGTACTTC
TRBJ2-5,medium-sized,TRBD2,TRBV28,CASSLGLAGTETQYF,TGTGCCAGCAGTTTGGGGCTAGCGGGAACAGAGACCCAGTACTTC
TRBJ2-7,once,.,TRBV6-2/TRBV6-3,CASSGRLVGTYDQYF,TGTGCCAGCAGTGGAAGGTTGGTGGGGACCTACGATCAGTACTTC
TRBJ2-2,many,TRBD2,TRBV7-8,CASSLVGAGMNTGELFF,TGTGCCAGCAGCTTAGTGGGAGCGGGGATGAACACCGGGGAGCTGTTTTTT
TRBJ2-7,.,.,TRBV12-3/TRBV12-4,CASSLWGNNEQYF,TGTGCCAGCAGTTTGTGGGGGAACAACGAGCAGTACTTC
TRBJ1-1,.,TRBD1,TRBV24-1,CATRDRESSGAGTEAFF,TGTGCCACCAGGGACAGGGAGAGTTCAGGAGCTGGTACTGAAGCTTTCTTT
TRBJ2-6,medium-sized,.,TRBV28,CASSPRIGQISGANVLTF,TGTGCCAGCAGTCCTCGAATTGGGCAGATCTCTGGGGCCAACGTCCTGACTTTC
TRBJ2-7,many,.,TRBV7-2,CASSLDFQEQYF,TGTGCCAGCAGCTTAGACTTCCAAGAGCAGTACTTC
TRBJ1-3,many,TRBD1,TRBV2,CASFQKTGFRNTIYF,TGTGCCAGCTTCCAGAAGACAGGGTTTCGAAACACCATATATTTT
TRBJ2-3,many,.,TRBV20-1,CSARTSGTDTQYF,TGCAGTGCTAGGACATCAGGCACAGATACGCAGTATTTT
TRBJ2-7,many,.,TRBV11-2,CASSLVAGSYEQYF,TGTGCCAGCAGCTTAGTGGCAGGGTCCTACGAGCAGTACTTC
TRBJ2-5,many,.,TRBV6-5,CASSYSIQDQETQYF,TGTGCCAGCAGTTACTCGATCCAGGACCAAGAGACCCAGTACTTC
TRBJ2-3,many,.,TRBV2,CASSETQRGSRSTDTQYF,TGTGCCAGCAGTGAAACGCAGAGGGGGTCTAGAAGCACAGATACGCAGTATTTT
TRBJ1-2,many,TRBD1,TRBV29-1,CSARQGGYGYTF,TGCAGCGCCCGACAGGGCGGCTATGGCTACACCTTC
TRBJ1-2,many,.,TRBV6-4,CASSWDRTGGYTF,TGTGCCAGCAGTTGGGACCGTACCGGCGGCTACACCTTC
TRBJ1-6,many,.,TRBV3-1,CASRVRGSWESPLHF,TGTGCCAGCAGGGTCCGGGGCAGCTGGGAATCACCCCTCCACTTT
TRBJ2-1,many,TRBD2,TRBV20-1,CSARELLAAGHNEQFF,TGCAGTGCTAGAGAACTCCTAGCGGCTGGGCACAATGAGCAGTTCTTC
TRBJ2-1,many,TRBD2,TRBV9,CASSVGTSGSPSFF,TGTGCCAGCAGCGTCGGGACTAGCGGGAGTCCGTCGTTCTTC
TRBJ2-5,few,TRBD1,TRBV5-1,CASSYQQGKQETQYF,TGCGCCAGCAGCTACCAACAGGGGAAGCAAGAGACCCAGTACTTC
TRBJ2-2,many,.,TRBV28,CASSFRSPRGGELFF,TGTGCCAGCAGTTTTCGGAGTCCGCGTGGCGGGGAGCTGTTTTTT
TRBJ1-4,many,.,TRBV5-1,CASRKGDTNEKLFF,TGCGCCAGCAGAAAGGGAGACACTAATGAAAAACTGTTTTTT
TRBJ2-2,many,.,TRBV20-1,CSARLRRVGATGELFF,TGCAGTGCTAGATTGCGGCGAGTGGGGGCCACCGGGGAGCTGTTTTTT
TRBJ1-5,many,.,TRBV15,CATWMALWPQHF,TGTGCCACCTGGATGGCACTATGGCCCCAGCATTTT
TRBJ2-5,many,.,TRBV6-9,CASNYRDQETQYF,TGTGCCAGCAATTACAGGGACCAAGAGACCCAGTACTTC
TRBJ2-7,many,.,TRBV11-1,CASSALGGLHEQYF,TGTGCCAGCAGCGCCTTAGGGGGTTTACACGAGCAGTACTTC